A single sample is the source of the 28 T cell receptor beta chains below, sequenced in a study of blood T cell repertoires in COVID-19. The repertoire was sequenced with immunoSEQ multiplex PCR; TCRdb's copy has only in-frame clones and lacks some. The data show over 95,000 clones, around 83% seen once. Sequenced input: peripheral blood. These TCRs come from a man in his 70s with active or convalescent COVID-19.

For the CDR3, the DNA is TGTGCCAGCAGCTTAACGCTTCTCGCGGCTGGAAACACCATATATTTT. Translated, it gives CASSLTLLAAGNTIYF. The V gene is TRBV7-6, the J gene TRBJ1-3, with unresolved D. Trimming pared 2 bases from V and 2 bases from J, leaving 13 bases between. Germline V gene data show CDR1 as SGHVS and CDR2 as FNYEAQ. CDR3 length equals 16 residues.

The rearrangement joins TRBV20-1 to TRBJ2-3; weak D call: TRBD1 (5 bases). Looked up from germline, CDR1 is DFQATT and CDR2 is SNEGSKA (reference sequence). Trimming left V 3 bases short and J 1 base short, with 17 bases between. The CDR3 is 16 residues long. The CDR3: CSASRDSFLGTDTQYF. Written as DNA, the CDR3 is TGCAGTGCTAGTCGTGACAGCTTTTTGGGCACAGATACGCAGTATTTT.

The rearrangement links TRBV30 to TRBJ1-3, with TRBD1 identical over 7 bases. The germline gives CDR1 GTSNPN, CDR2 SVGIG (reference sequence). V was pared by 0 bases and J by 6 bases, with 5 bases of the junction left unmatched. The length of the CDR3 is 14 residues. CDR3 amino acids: CAWSVGDRKNTIYF. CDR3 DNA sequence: TGTGCCTGGAGTGTAGGGGACAGAAAAAACACCATATATTTT.

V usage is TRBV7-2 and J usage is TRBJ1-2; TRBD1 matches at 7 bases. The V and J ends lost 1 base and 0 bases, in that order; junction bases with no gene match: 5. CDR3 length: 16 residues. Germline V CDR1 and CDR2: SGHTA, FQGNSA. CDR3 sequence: CASSLVGTVPNYGYTF. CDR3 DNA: TGTGCCAGCAGCTTAGTTGGGACAGTCCCTAACTATGGCTACACCTTC.

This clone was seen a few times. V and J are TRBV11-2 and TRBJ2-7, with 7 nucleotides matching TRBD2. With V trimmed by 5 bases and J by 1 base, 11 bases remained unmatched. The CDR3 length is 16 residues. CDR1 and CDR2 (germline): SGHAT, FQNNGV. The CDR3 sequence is CASSPGALAVSYEQYF. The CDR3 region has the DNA TGTGCCAGCAGCCCTGGGGCCCTAGCGGTTTCCTACGAGCAGTACTTC.

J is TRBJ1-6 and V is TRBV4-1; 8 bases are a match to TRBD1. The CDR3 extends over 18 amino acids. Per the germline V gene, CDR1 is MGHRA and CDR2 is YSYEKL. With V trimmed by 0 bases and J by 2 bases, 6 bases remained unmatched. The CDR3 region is CASSQDGRGQTYNSPLHF. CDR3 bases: TGCGCCAGCAGCCAAGATGGCAGGGGGCAGACCTATAATTCACCCCTCCACTTT.

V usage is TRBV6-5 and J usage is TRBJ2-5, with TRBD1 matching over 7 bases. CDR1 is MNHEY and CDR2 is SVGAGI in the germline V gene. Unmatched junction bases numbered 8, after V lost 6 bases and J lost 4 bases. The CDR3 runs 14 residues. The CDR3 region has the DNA TGTGCCAGCAGCCACGGACAGGTAGGAGAGACCCAGTACTTC. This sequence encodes CASSHGQVGETQYF.

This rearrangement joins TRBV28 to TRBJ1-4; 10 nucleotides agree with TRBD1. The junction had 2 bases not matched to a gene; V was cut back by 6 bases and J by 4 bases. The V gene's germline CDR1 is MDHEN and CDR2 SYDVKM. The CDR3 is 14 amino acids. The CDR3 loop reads CASSRTGGNEKLFF. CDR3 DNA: TGTGCCAGCAGCCGGACAGGGGGTAATGAAAAACTGTTTTTT.

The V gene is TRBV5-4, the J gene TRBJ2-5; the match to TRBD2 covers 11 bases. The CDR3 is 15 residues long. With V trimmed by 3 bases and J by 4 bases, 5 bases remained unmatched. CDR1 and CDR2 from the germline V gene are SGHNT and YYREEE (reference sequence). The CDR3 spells CASSYSGGAGETQYF. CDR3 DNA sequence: TGTGCCAGCAGCTATAGCGGGGGGGCCGGAGAGACCCAGTACTTC.

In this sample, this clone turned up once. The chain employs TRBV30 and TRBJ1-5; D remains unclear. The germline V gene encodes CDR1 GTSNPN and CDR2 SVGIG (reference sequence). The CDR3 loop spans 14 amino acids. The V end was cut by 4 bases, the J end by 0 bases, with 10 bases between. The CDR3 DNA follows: TGTGCCTGGACCCCCCCAGGTAGCAATCAGCCCCAGCATTTT. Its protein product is CAWTPPGSNQPQHF.

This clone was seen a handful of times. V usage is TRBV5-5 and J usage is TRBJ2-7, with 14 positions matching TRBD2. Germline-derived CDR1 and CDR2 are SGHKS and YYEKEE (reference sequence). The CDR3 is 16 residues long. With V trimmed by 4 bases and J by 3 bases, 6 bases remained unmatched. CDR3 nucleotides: TGTGCCAGCAGCCGGACTAGCGGGGGGACCAACTACGAGCAGTACTTC. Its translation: CASSRTSGGTNYEQYF.

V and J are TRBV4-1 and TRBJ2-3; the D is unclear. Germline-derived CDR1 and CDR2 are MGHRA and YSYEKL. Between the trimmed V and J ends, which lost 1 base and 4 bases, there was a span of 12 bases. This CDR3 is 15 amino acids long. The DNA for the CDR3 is TGCGCCAGCAGCCAAGCCGCCCACCAGGCAGATACGCAGTATTTT. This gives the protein CASSQAAHQADTQYF.

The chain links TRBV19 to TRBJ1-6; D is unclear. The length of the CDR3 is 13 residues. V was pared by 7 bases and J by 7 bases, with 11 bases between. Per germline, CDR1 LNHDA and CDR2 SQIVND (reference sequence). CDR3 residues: CASNGSGNSPLHF. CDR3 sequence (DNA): TGTGCCAGTAATGGCTCGGGAAATTCACCCCTCCACTTT. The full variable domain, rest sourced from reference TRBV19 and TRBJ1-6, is DGGITQSPKYLFRKEGQNVTLSCEQNLNHDAMYWYRQDPGQGLRLIYYSQIVNDFQKGDIAEGYSVSREKKESFPLTVTSAQKNPTAFYLCASNGSGNSPLHFGNGTRLTVT.

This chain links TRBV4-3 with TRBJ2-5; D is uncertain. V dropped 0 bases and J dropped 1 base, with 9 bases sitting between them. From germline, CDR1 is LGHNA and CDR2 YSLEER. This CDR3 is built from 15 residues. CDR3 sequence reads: CASSQDDRSQETQYF. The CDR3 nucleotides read TGCGCCAGCAGCCAAGATGATAGATCCCAAGAGACCCAGTACTTC.

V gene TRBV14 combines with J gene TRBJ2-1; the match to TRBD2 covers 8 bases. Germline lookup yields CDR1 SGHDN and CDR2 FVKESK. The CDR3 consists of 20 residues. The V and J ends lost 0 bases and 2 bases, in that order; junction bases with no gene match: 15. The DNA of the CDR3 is TGTGCCAGCAGCCAAGATCCTAGCGGGCACGCCCGGAGAACCTACAATGAGCAGTTCTTC. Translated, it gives CASSQDPSGHARRTYNEQFF.

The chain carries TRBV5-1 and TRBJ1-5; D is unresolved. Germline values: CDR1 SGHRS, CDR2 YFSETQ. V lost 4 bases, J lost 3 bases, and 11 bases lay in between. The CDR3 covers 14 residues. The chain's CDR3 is CASSPSDSNQPQHF. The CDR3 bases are TGCGCCAGCAGCCCGTCGGACTCCAATCAGCCCCAGCATTTT.

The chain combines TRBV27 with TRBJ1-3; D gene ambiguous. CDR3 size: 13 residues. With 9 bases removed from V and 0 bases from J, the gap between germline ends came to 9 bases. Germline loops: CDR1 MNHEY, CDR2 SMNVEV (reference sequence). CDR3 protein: CASREGSGNTIYF. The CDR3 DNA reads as TGTGCCAGTCGGGAGGGCTCTGGAAACACCATATATTTT.

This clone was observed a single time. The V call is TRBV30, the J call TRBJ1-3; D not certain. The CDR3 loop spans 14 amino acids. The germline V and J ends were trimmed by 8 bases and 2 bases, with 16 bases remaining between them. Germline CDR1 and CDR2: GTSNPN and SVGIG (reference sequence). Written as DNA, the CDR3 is TGTGCCCTCAGTAGCGTCCGCCCTGGAAACACCATATATTTT. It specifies CALSSVRPGNTIYF.

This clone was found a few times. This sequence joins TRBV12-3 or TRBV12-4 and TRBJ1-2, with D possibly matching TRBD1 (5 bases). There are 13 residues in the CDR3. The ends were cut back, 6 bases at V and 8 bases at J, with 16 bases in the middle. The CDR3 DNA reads TGTGCCAGCAGACCCAGTGCAGGGATCGGCTACACCTTC. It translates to CASRPSAGIGYTF.

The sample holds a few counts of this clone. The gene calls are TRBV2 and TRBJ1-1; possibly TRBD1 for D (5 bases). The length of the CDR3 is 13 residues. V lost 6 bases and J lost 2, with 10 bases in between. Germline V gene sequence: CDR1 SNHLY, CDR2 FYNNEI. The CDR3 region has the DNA TGTGCCAGCAGCCGCGACAGTAACACTGAAGCTTTCTTT. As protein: CASSRDSNTEAFF.

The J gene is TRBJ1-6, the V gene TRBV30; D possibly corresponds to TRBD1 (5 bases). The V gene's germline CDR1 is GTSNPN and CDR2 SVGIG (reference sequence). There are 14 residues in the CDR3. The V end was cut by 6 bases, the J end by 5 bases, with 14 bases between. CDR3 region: CACSRTTNNSPLHF. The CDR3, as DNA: TGTGCCTGTTCCCGGACAACTAATAATTCACCCCTCCACTTT.

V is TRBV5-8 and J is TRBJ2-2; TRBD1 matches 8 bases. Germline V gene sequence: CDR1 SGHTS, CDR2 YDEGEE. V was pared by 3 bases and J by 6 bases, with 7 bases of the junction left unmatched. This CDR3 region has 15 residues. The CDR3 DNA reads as TGTGCCAGCAGCTCAGGACAGGGTACGGCCGGGGAGCTGTTTTTT. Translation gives CASSSGQGTAGELFF.

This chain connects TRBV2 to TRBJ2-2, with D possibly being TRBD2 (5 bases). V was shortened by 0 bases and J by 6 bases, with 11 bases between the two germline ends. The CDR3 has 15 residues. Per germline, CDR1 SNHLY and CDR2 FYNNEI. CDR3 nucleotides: TGTGCCAGCAGTGAAGCGAGGGCTATATCCGGGGAGCTGTTTTTT. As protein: CASSEARAISGELFF.

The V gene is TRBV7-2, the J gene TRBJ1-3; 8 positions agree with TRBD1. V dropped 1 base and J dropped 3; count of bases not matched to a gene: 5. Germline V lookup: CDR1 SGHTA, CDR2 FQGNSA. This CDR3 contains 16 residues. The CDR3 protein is CASSLETGVLGNTIYF. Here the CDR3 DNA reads TGTGCCAGCAGCTTAGAGACAGGGGTGCTTGGAAACACCATATATTTT. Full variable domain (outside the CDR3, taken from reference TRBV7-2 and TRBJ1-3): GAGVSQSPSNKVTEKGKDVELRCDPISGHTALYWYRQSLGQGLEFLIYFQGNSAPDKSGLPSDRFSAERTGGSVSTLTIQRTQQEDSAVYLCASSLETGVLGNTIYFGEGSWLTVV.

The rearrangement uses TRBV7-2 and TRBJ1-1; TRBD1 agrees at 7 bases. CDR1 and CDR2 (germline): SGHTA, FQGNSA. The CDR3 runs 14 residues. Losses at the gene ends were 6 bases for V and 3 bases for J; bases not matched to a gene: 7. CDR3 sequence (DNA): TGTGCCAGCAGTCTAGACAGGGTTTACACTGAAGCTTTCTTT. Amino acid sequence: CASSLDRVYTEAFF.

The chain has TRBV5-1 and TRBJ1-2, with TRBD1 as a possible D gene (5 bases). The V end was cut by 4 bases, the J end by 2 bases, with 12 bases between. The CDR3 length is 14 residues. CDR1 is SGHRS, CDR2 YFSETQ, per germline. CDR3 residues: CASSRGTENYGYTF. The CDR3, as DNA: TGCGCCAGCAGCCGCGGGACGGAGAACTATGGCTACACCTTC.

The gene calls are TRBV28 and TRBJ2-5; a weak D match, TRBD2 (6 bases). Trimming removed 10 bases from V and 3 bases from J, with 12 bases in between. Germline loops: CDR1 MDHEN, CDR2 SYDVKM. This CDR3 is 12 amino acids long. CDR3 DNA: TGTGCCACCAAGGAGGGTAAAGAGACCCAGTACTTC. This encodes CATKEGKETQYF.

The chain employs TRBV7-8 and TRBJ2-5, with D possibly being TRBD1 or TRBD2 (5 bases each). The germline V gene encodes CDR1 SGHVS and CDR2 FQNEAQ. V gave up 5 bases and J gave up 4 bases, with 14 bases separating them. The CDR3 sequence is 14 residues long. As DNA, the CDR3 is TGTGCCAGCAGCCGAGGGGTGGGCGCAGAGACCCAGTACTTC. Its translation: CASSRGVGAETQYF.